These T cell receptor beta chains were read from a single sample in a study of CD8 T cells in Susac syndrome. One entry per CDR3 protein, called by TCRdb with MiXCR from the immunoSEQ multiplex PCR reads. The table has around 130,000 distinct CDR3 sequences, 94% seen once. The sample taken for sequencing was CD4+ T cells from PBMCs. These receptors originate from a human donor in good health. Each CDR3 is given with its conserved first and last residue. The D gene is left open where the match is weak. Size values are once, few and many counts, or a class for expanded clones, and some rows have none.

abundance	v_gene	j_gene	d_gene	CDR3nt	CDR3aa
.	TRBV12-3/TRBV12-4	TRBJ1-1	.	TGTGCCAGCACATCAGGCGTTTTGGCTTTCTTT	CASTSGVLAFF
once	TRBV30	TRBJ2-5	TRBD2	TGTGCCTGGAGTGTACGTCGGACTAGCGGGGCTGCAGAGACCCAGTACTTC	CAWSVRRTSGAAETQYF
.	TRBV19	TRBJ1-2	TRBD1	TGTGCCAGTAGTACCCGACAGGGCAACTATGGCTACACCTTC	CASSTRQGNYGYTF
.	TRBV7-3	TRBJ2-2	TRBD2	TGTGCCAGCAGCTTAAATCCGGGAGGGCCGAGCGGGGAGCTGTTTTTT	CASSLNPGGPSGELFF
.	TRBV25-1	TRBJ1-3	.	TGTGCCAGCAGCGAGGAAGGGGTATACACCATATATTTT	CASSEEGVYTIYF
.	TRBV7-2	TRBJ2-4	.	TGTGCCAGCAGCTTAGGACAGTCCCTAGCCAAAAACATTCAGTACTTC	CASSLGQSLAKNIQYF
.	TRBV7-9	TRBJ2-7	.	TGTGCCAGCAGCTTAGCGATAGGGGCCCGAGAGTACTTC	CASSLAIGAREYF
once	TRBV20-1	TRBJ2-3	.	TGCAGTGCTAGCGGGACTGGAGATACGCAGTATTTT	CSASGTGDTQYF
once	TRBV5-1	TRBJ2-2	.	TGCGCCAGCAGCTTGGGGACCTCGACTGCTAACACCGGGGAGCTGTTTTTT	CASSLGTSTANTGELFF
.	TRBV5-4	TRBJ1-2	TRBD1	TGTGCCAGCAGCTCCCTTGACAGGGGGGTTGACTATGGCTACACCTTC	CASSSLDRGVDYGYTF
few	TRBV23-1	TRBJ2-1	TRBD2	TGCGCCAGCAGTCAGGGACTAGCGGGAAGCTACAATGAGCAGTTCTTC	CASSQGLAGSYNEQFF
.	TRBV3-1	TRBJ2-1	.	TGTGCCAGCAGCCCCCGGGAAACCTCCAATGAGCAGTTCTTC	CASSPRETSNEQFF
.	TRBV3-1	TRBJ1-2	.	TGTGCCAGCAGCCAAGGCTTCCTACAGGGAGGCTACACCTTC	CASSQGFLQGGYTF
.	TRBV14	TRBJ2-7	TRBD2	TGTGCCAGCAGCCAAATCGGGACTAGCGGCTCCTACGAGCAGTACTTC	CASSQIGTSGSYEQYF
.	TRBV19	TRBJ2-7	TRBD2	TGTGCCAGTAGTAATCTAGCGGGAGTACCCTACGAGCAGTACTTC	CASSNLAGVPYEQYF
.	TRBV19	TRBJ2-7	.	TGTGCCAGTAGTATAGAGTACGAGCAGTACTTC	CASSIEYEQYF
.	TRBV3-1	TRBJ2-7	TRBD1	TGTGCCAGCAGCCCAGGCCGCGACAGGGGGCGGAGAGAGCAGTACTTC	CASSPGRDRGRREQYF
once	TRBV12-3/TRBV12-4	TRBJ2-3	.	TGTGCCAGCAGAGGGTTGGGGGGCAGCTCAGATACGCAGTATTTT	CASRGLGGSSDTQYF
.	TRBV11-2	TRBJ2-7	TRBD2	TGTGCCAGCAGCCCCACCGGGACTATGAGCTCCTACGAGCAGTACTTC	CASSPTGTMSSYEQYF
.	TRBV2	TRBJ2-5	TRBD1	TGTGCCAGCAGCTGGGACAGAACAGAGACCCAGTACTTC	CASSWDRTETQYF
.	TRBV5-6	TRBJ1-1	TRBD1	TGTGCCAGCAGCTTCATACACGGGACAGGGATGACTGAAGCTTTCTTT	CASSFIHGTGMTEAFF
.	TRBV20-1	TRBJ2-1	.	TGCAGTGCTCCGACTTCACGGCGGGCACAGTGGAGGCAGTTCTTC	CSAPTSRRAQWRQFF
.	TRBV29-1	TRBJ2-1	.	TGCAGCGTTGAAGCAACCGGGACTCGCTCCTACAATGAGCAGTTCTTC	CSVEATGTRSYNEQFF
.	TRBV3-1	TRBJ1-2	.	TGTGCCAGCAGCCAGAGTTACAGGACCCCCTCTAATGGCTACACCTTC	CASSQSYRTPSNGYTF
.	TRBV7-9	TRBJ1-2	TRBD1	TGTGCCAGCAGCCCCTCGGACAGGGAGTGGAGAGGCTACACCTTC	CASSPSDREWRGYTF
.	TRBV5-6	TRBJ2-7	.	TGTGCCAGCAGCTTGGAATTCACTGGAGCGTCCTACGAGCAGTACTTC	CASSLEFTGASYEQYF
.	TRBV20-1	TRBJ2-1	.	TGCAGTGCTAGAGGAACGAGCTGGAATGAGCAGTTCTTC	CSARGTSWNEQFF
.	TRBV29-1	TRBJ2-3	TRBD2	TGCAGCGTAAGCGACGGAAAGACTAGCGGGAGGGCCGTTGGTTGGGCAGATACGCAGTATTTT	CSVSDGKTSGRAVGWADTQYF
once	TRBV20-1	TRBJ2-2	.	TGCAGTGTTTCGGACGGAGGGGAGCTGTTTTTT	CSVSDGGELFF
.	TRBV18	TRBJ2-5	.	TGTGCCAGCTCACCGGCGGCAGGGTTCCGAGAGACCCAGTACTTC	CASSPAAGFRETQYF
.	TRBV5-1	TRBJ2-7	.	TGCGCCAGCAGCTTGGCTGCTAGCGACTTGAGCTCCTACGAGCAGTACTTC	CASSLAASDLSSYEQYF
.	TRBV12-3/TRBV12-4	TRBJ2-5	.	TGTGCCAGCAGCACGGACTCATTTAAGACCCAGTACTTC	CASSTDSFKTQYF
.	TRBV6-6	TRBJ1-2	.	TGTGCCAGCAGTCCCTGGTCCCAGATGGGCTACACCTTC	CASSPWSQMGYTF
.	TRBV5-6	TRBJ1-2	.	TGTGCCAGCAGACCGAGTTGGGTTCAAGGGAACTATGGCTACACCTTC	CASRPSWVQGNYGYTF
.	TRBV19	TRBJ1-1	.	TGTGCCAGTAGTATAGGCCATACGAACACTGAAGCTTTCTTT	CASSIGHTNTEAFF
.	TRBV5-3	TRBJ1-1	.	TGTGCCAGAAGCTTGGCGGAGCATTTGAACACTGAAGCTTTCTTT	CARSLAEHLNTEAFF
.	TRBV5-4	TRBJ2-2	.	TGTGCCAGCAGATATGACAGCGCGAACGGGGAGCTGTTTTTT	CASRYDSANGELFF
.	TRBV20-1	TRBJ2-5	.	TGCAGTGCTAGCGGGAACCAAGAGACCCAGTACTTC	CSASGNQETQYF
.	TRBV24-1	TRBJ2-2	TRBD1	TGTGCCACCAGTGTCGGGACAGGCAGAACCGGGGAGCTGTTTTTT	CATSVGTGRTGELFF
.	TRBV6-5	TRBJ2-6	.	TGTGCCAGCAGCGCCACTAGCTCTGGGGCCAACGTCCTGACTTTC	CASSATSSGANVLTF
.	TRBV18	TRBJ1-6	TRBD1	TGTGCCAGCTCAGGACAGGGGAAAGGGAATTCACCCCTCCACTTT	CASSGQGKGNSPLHF
once	TRBV10-3	TRBJ2-7	.	.	CAISFFGQAHEQYF
.	TRBV2	TRBJ2-1	.	TGTGCCAGCAGTGAACAGGGTCTTGAGCAGTTCTTC	CASSEQGLEQFF
.	TRBV30	TRBJ2-2	.	TGTGCCTGGATGACTTTCACGAACACCGGGGAGCTGTTTTTT	CAWMTFTNTGELFF
.	TRBV19	TRBJ2-1	TRBD1	TGTGCCAGTAGTAGATTTGGACAGGGAAATTACAATGAGCAGTTCTTC	CASSRFGQGNYNEQFF
.	TRBV30	TRBJ1-1	TRBD1	TGTGCCTGGAGTGTACGACAGGGGAAGACTGAAGCTTTCTTT	CAWSVRQGKTEAFF
.	TRBV20-1	TRBJ2-2	TRBD2	TGCAGTGCTAGAGATGTCAGACTAGCGGGAGTGGGGGAGCTGTTTTTT	CSARDVRLAGVGELFF
.	TRBV12-3/TRBV12-4	TRBJ2-7	.	TGTGCCAGCAGTTTAGGGTTGGGCGAGCAGTACTTC	CASSLGLGEQYF
.	TRBV6-1	TRBJ2-3	.	TGTGCCAGCAGTGAGTGGGGGCAGAGGACAGATACGCAGTATTTT	CASSEWGQRTDTQYF
once	TRBV4-3	TRBJ2-1	TRBD1	TGCGCCAGCAGCCGAACTACAGGGGGGAACTCCTACAATGAGCAGTTCTTC	CASSRTTGGNSYNEQFF
.	TRBV29-1	TRBJ1-1	.	TGCAGCGTCGGCCTCAGGGCTCCGAACACTGAAGCTTTCTTT	CSVGLRAPNTEAFF
.	TRBV7-3	TRBJ2-3	TRBD2	TGTGCCAGCAGTCCGCTAGCGGGAGGTACAGATACGCAGTATTTT	CASSPLAGGTDTQYF